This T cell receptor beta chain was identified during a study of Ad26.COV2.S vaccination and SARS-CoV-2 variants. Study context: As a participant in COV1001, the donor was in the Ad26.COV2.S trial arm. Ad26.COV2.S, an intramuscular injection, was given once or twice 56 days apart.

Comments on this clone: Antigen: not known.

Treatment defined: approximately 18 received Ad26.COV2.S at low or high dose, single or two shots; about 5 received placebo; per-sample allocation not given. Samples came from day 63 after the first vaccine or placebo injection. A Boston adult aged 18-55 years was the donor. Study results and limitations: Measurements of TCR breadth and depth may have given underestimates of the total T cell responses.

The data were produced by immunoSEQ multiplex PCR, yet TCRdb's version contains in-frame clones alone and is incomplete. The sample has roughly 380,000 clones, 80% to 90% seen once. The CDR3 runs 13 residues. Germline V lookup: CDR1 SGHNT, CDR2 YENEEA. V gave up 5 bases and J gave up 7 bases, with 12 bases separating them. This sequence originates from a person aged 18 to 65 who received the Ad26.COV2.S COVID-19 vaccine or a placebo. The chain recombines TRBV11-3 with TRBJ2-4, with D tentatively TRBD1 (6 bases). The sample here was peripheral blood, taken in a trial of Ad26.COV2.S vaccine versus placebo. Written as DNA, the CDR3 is TGTGCCAGCAGCCCCTCGCAGGGGAACATTCAGTACTTC. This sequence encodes CASSPSQGNIQYF.